What follows describes a single T cell receptor (beta chain). The antigen it binds to is not known. No much larger clone exists at a distance of one base, and base qualities are not known. The sample belongs to a study of siplizumab effects on memory and regulatory T cells (dated by TCRdb to between 2018 and 2021). About the study as a whole: The study examined how the anti-CD2 antibody siplizumab affects alloreactive T-cell subsets in allogeneic mixed lymphocyte reactions built from human PBMCs. General study outcomes and caveats: Of the alloreactive CD4+ clones that could be mapped, the Treg-derived share averaged almost 70% with siplizumab compared with around 25% in control reactions. Roughly 80-96% of proliferating CD4+ or CD8+ clones could not be assigned a naive or memory phenotype. Sequences below about 10^-5 frequency were poorly captured, so only a minor fraction of alloreactive clones could be mapped to unstimulated subsets. Siplizumab significantly lowered the cumulative frequency of alloreactive sequences that could be traced to unstimulated CD4+ memory T cells. The suppressive function of proliferating Tregs from siplizumab cultures was not functionally confirmed. Unstimulated naive T cells appeared to be more diverse than memory T cells, and naive cells seemed to make a substantial contribution to the alloresponse.

V trim: 7 bases; J trim: 1 base; unmatched bases: 8. The germline V gene gives CDR1 as SGHTA and CDR2 as FQGNSA. Reading from cysteine to phenylalanine, the CDR3 counts 15 amino acids. Here the CDR3 DNA is all that survives: 45 bases in frame from base 1. The receptor library was made with the immunoSEQ multiplex PCR assay. Some 100,000 TCR templates per sample were assayed by the deep sequencing platform. Genomic DNA extracted from sorted T cells was used for TCRbeta CDR3 sequencing. The authors' analysis ran thus. Clonal analysis of TCRbeta CDR3 data was done in the R programming language. Alloreactive CD4+ and CD8+ clones were defined by comparing unstimulated samples with post-reaction CFSE-low samples. Regulatory or non-regulatory origin was assigned to alloreactive CD4+ clones by matching of sequences to sorted unstimulated Treg and non-Treg repertoires. TCRdb stores this immuneACCESS table with in-frame sequences only. Part of the clones is absent; in the studies checked, under half of the shortfall reflects unresolved V genes, and no reason is known for the rest. V, J and clone size were drawn from that table, and D and trimming were deduced from the DNA. In this sample the table shows fewer than 120,000 clones, 80% to 95% of which occur a single time. The top ten clonotypes cover around 1.3% of the sample.

Sorted unstimulated T cells, along with proliferating T cells recovered from mixed lymphocyte reactions, underwent TCRbeta CDR3 sequencing. Fresh whole blood from approximately 11 HLA-typed healthy donors served as the source for isolating PBMCs. Sample: CD4+ T cells sorted from blood. This sequence was found in a human donor in good health. The chain is assembled from TRBV7-2 and TRBJ1-1, with TRBD1 matching 8 junction bases. In nucleotide form, the sequence is TGTGCCAGCACCGGACAGGGACTCTCGAACACTGAAGCTTTCTTT. It specifies CASTGQGLSNTEAFF.